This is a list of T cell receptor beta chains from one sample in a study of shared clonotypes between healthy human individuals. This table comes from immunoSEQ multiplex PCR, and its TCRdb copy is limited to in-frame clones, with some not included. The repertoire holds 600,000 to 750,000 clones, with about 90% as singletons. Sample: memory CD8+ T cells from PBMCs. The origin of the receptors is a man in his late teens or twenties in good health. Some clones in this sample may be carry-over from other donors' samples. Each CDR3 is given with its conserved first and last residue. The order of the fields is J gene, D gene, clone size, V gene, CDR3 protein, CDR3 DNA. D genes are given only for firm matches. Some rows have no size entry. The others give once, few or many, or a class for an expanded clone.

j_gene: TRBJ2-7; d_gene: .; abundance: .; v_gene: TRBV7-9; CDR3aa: CASSRPPGEQYF; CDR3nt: TGTGCCAGCAGCCGCCCCCCGGGCGAGCAGTACTTC
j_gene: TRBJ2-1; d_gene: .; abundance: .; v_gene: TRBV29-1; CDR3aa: CSVVSHNEQFF; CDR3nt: TGCAGCGTTGTGTCGCACAATGAGCAGTTCTTC
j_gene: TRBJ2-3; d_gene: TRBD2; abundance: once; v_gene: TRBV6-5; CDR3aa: CASSYSRGGADTQYF; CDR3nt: TGTGCCAGCAGTTACTCCCGCGGGGGGGCAGATACGCAGTATTTT
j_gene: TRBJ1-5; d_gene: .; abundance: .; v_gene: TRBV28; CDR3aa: CASSLSQGRQPQHF; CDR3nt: TGTGCCAGCAGTTTGTCCCAGGGGAGGCAGCCCCAGCATTTT
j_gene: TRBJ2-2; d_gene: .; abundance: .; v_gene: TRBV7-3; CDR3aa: CASSYTGSGTGELFF; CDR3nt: TGTGCCAGCAGCTACACAGGGTCGGGCACCGGGGAGCTGTTTTTT
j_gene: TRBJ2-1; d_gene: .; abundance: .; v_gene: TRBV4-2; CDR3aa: CASSQDRAVYSYNEQFF; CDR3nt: TGTGCCAGCAGCCAAGATCGGGCAGTTTATTCCTACAATGAGCAGTTCTTC
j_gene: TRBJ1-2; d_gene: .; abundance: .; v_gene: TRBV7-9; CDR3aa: CASRAGFNYGYTF; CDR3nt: TGTGCCAGCAGAGCCGGGTTTAACTATGGCTACACCTTC
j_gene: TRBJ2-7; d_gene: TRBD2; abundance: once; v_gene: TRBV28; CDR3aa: CASSLLLAGVGEQYF; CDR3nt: TGTGCCAGCAGTCTGCTTCTAGCGGGAGTCGGCGAGCAGTACTTC
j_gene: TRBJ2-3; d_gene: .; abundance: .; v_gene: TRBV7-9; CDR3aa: CASSPPAAEHRYTQYF; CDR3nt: TGTGCCAGCAGCCCCCCGGCGGCAGAGCACCGTTATACGCAGTATTTT
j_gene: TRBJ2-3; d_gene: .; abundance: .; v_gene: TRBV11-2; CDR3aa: CASSSREGPGTQYF; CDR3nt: TGTGCCAGCAGCTCCCGAGAAGGGCCGGGTACGCAGTATTTT
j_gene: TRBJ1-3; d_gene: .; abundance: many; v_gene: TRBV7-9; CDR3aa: CASSLGSGNTIYF; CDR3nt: TGTGCCAGCAGCTTGGGGTCTGGAAACACCATATATTTT
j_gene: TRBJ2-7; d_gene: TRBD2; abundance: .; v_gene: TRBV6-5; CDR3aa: CASSNIAGGVGEQYF; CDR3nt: TGTGCCAGCAGCAATATAGCGGGAGGGGTCGGGGAGCAGTACTTC
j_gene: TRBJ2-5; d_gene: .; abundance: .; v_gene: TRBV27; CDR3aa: CASSLRERELKTQYF; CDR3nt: TGTGCCAGCAGCCTCCGGGAGAGGGAGTTAAAGACCCAGTACTTC
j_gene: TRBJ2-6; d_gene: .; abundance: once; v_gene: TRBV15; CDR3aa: CATSKEMGEGANVLTF; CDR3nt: TGTGCCACCAGCAAAGAGATGGGGGAAGGGGCCAACGTCCTGACTTTC
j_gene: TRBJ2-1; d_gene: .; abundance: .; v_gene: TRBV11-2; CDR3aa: CASSLVPQGRNEQFF; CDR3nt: TGTGCCAGCAGCTTAGTCCCCCAGGGGAGGAATGAGCAGTTCTTC
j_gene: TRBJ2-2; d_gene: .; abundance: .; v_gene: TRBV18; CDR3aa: CASGGRWMNTGELFF; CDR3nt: TGTGCCAGCGGAGGCCGGTGGATGAACACCGGGGAGCTGTTTTTT
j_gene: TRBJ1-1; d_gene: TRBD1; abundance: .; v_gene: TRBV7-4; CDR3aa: CASRRTGRGVTEAFF; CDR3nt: TGTGCCAGCAGGAGGACAGGTCGTGGGGTCACTGAAGCTTTCTTT